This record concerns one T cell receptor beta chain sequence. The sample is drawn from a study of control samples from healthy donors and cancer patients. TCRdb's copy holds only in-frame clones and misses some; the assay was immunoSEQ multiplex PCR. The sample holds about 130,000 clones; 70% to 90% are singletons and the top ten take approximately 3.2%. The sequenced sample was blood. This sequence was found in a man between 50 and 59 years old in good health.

The CDR3 loop is CASSSTGTGANYGYTF. Written as DNA, the CDR3 is TGTGCCAGCAGCTCCACCGGGACAGGGGCTAACTATGGCTACACCTTC. This sequence joins TRBV28 and TRBJ1-2, with 10 bases lining up with TRBD1. The ends lost 6 bases at V and 0 bases at J; junction bases unmatched: 7. The germline V gene encodes CDR1 MDHEN and CDR2 SYDVKM. The CDR3 sequence is 16 residues long.